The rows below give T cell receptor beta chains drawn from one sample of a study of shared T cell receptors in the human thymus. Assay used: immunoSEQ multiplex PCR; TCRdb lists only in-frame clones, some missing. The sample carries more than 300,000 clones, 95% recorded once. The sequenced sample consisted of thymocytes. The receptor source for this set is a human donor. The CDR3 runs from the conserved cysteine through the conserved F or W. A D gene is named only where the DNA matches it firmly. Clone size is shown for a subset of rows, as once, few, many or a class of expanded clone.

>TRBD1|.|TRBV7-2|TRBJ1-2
CASSLGGQGAGGYTF
TGTGCCAGCAGCTTAGGCGGGCAGGGGGCAGGTGGCTACACCTTC
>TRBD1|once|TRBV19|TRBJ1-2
CASSDRDGYGYTF
TGTGCCAGCAGTGACAGGGACGGGTATGGCTACACCTTC
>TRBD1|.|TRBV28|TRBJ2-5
CASSLWVGQGLETQYF
TGTGCCAGCAGTTTATGGGTAGGACAGGGCCTAGAGACCCAGTACTTC
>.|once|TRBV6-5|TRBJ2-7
CASSPPRGSRYEQYF
TGTGCCAGCAGCCCCCCAAGGGGTAGTCGCTACGAGCAGTACTTC
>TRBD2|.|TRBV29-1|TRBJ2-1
CSLRGSRNEQFF
TGCAGCCTACGCGGGAGTAGGAATGAGCAGTTCTTC
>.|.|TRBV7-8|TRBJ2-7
CASSYRDQDYEQYF
TGTGCCAGCAGCTACCGGGACCAAGACTACGAGCAGTACTTC
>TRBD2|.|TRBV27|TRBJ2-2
CASSLSTLAENTGELFF
TGTGCCAGCAGTTTATCGACACTAGCGGAGAACACCGGGGAGCTGTTTTTT
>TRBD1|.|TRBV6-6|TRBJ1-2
CASSPDRGYYGYTF
TGTGCCAGCAGTCCGGACAGGGGTTACTATGGCTACACCTTC
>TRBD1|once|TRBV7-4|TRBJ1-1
CASSPGQGINTEAFF
TGTGCCAGCAGCCCGGGACAGGGGATAAACACTGAAGCTTTCTTT
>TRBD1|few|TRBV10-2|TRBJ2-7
CASSRDPGQGGWEQYF
TGCGCCAGCAGTAGGGACCCGGGACAGGGAGGATGGGAGCAGTACTTC
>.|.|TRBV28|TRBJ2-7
CASSFRKQECEQYF
TGTGCCAGCAGTTTCCGCAAACAGGAATGCGAGCAGTACTTC
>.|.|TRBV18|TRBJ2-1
CASSPQLASPTYNEQFF
TGTGCCAGCTCACCACAGCTAGCGAGTCCCACCTACAATGAGCAGTTCTTC
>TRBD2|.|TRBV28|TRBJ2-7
CASSFPLLIAGRNYEQYF
TGTGCCAGCAGTTTTCCCCTCCTTATAGCGGGGAGGAACTACGAGCAGTACTTC
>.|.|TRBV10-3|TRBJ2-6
CAISGRGSGANVLTF
TGTGCCATCAGTGGCAGAGGCTCTGGGGCCAACGTCCTGACTTTC
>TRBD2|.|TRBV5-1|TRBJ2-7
CASSSDLWVLADSSYEQYF
TGCGCCAGCAGCTCTGATTTGTGGGTACTAGCGGATAGCTCCTACGAGCAGTACTTC
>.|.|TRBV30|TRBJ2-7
CAWSVYGRVGEQYF
TGTGCCTGGAGTGTTTATGGCAGGGTGGGCGAGCAGTACTTC
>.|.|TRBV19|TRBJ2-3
CASKTTDTQYF
TGTGCCAGTAAGACGACAGATACGCAGTATTTT
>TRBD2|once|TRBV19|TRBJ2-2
CASSTGRGTGELFF
TGTGCCAGTAGTACTGGGAGGGGAACCGGGGAGCTGTTTTTT
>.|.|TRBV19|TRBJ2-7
CASSTGEDSYEQYF
TGTGCCAGTAGTACCGGGGAAGACAGCTACGAGCAGTACTTC
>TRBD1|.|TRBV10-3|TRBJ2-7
CAIRALPGQVSSEQYF
TGTGCCATCAGAGCTTTACCGGGACAGGTAAGCTCCGAGCAGTACTTC
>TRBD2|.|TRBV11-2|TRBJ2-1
CASSTRGSGSAEQFF
TGTGCCAGCAGCACCCGGGGGAGCGGGAGTGCGGAGCAGTTCTTC
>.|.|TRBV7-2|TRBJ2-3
CASSSREAGGDTQYF
TGTGCCAGCAGCTCCCGTGAGGCTGGGGGAGATACGCAGTATTTT
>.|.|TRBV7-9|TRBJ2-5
CASRGAETQYF
TGTGCCAGCAGGGGCGCAGAGACCCAGTACTTC
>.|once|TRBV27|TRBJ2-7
CASSLLGGGVYEQYF
TGTGCCAGCAGTTTATTGGGAGGCGGGGTCTACGAGCAGTACTTC
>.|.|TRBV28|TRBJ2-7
CASSLGGPSHEQYF
TGTGCCAGCAGTTTGGGGGGCCCCTCCCACGAGCAGTACTTC
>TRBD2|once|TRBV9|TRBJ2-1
CASSVSAGGYNEQFF
TGTGCCAGCAGCGTGTCAGCGGGAGGGTACAATGAGCAGTTCTTC
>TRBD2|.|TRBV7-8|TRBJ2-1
CASSLLGRAYNEQFF
TGTGCCAGCAGCTTACTCGGGAGGGCGTACAATGAGCAGTTCTTC
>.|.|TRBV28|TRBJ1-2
CASSFGTPANYGYTF
TGTGCCAGCAGTTTTGGTACACCTGCTAACTATGGCTACACCTTC
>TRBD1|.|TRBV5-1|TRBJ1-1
CASSLVGRTGDMNTEAFF
TGCGCCAGCAGCTTGGTCGGTAGGACAGGAGATATGAACACTGAAGCTTTCTTT
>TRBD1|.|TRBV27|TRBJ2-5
CASRPPLGQGGGETQYF
TGTGCCAGCAGGCCCCCCCTCGGACAGGGAGGAGGAGAGACCCAGTACTTC
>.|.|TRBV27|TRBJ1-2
CASSPLPPCYGYTF
TGTGCCAGCAGCCCCCTGCCCCCTTGCTATGGCTACACCTTC
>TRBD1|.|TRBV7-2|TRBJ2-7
CASSWGTGGSYEQYF
TGTGCCAGCAGCTGGGGGACAGGGGGGTCCTACGAGCAGTACTTC
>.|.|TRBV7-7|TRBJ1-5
CASSRYRDSNQPQHF
TGTGCTAGCAGCCGGTACAGGGATAGCAATCAGCCCCAGCATTTT
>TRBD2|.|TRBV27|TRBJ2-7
CASSSKQAQGREGYEQYF
TGTGCCAGCAGTTCGAAACAGGCTCAAGGGCGGGAGGGCTACGAGCAGTACTTC
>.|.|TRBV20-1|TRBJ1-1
CSARSQGCAFF
TGCAGTGCTAGAAGCCAGGGGTGCGCTTTCTTT